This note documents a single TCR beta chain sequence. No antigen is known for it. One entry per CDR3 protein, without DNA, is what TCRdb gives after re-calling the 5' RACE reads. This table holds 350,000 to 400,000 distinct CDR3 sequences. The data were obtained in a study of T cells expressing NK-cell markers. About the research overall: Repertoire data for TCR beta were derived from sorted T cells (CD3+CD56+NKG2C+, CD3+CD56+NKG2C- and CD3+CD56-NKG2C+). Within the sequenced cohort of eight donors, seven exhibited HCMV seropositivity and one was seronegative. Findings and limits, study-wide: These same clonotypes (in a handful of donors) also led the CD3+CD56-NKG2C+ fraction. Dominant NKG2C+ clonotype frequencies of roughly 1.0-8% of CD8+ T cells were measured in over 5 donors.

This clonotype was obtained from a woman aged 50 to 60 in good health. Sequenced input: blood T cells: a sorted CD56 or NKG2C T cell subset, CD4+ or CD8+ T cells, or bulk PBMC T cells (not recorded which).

CDR3 residues: CASSRIHRVGTNEKLFF. This sequence joins TRBV12-3 or TRBV12-4 and TRBJ1-4; no DNA is available, so the TRBD1 call from TCRdb remains unchecked. This CDR3 contains 17 residues.